This T cell receptor (beta chain) derives from a study of T cell repertoires in cytomegalovirus infection. Study-wide background: CMV epitopes used comprised recently identified HLA-C-restricted ones and well-studied HLA-B-restricted ones. Signatures in public TCR beta sequences pointed to both CMV infection and matching HLA type. Overall study results and limits: The study identified carriers of CMV plus the relevant HLA from cumulative public TCR beta family frequency. HLA-C-restricted, CMV-specific TCR beta clonotypes were dominant ex vivo.

From the reads, TCRdb called clonotypes with MiXCR, one entry per CDR3 protein. The data hold hundreds of thousands of distinct CDR3 sequences, with about 30% observed a single time. V gave up 5 bases and J gave up 8 bases, with 13 bases separating them. Germline CDR1 and CDR2: SGHTA and FQGNSA. This CDR3 has 13 amino acids. This clonotype was seen repeatedly, ten times or more. What it binds is not known. This sequence joins TRBV7-2 and TRBJ2-1; tentatively, D is TRBD1 (5 bases). The origin of this receptor is a human donor in good health (CMV status not recorded). Some clones in this sample may be carry-over from other donors' samples. The sample in question was cultured PBMCs, obtained from culture after CMV antigen stimulation. For the CDR3, the DNA is TGTGCCAGCAGCCTTCAGGGTCTGGATGAGCAGTTCTTC. Translated, it gives CASSLQGLDEQFF.